Here is one T cell receptor beta chain with its context. This clone's antigen is unknown. One base away there is no much larger clone; base qualities are not given. Reading the germline V gene gives CDR1 SGHVS and CDR2 FQNEAQ. After removal of 5 bases from V and 6 bases from J, the junction retains 10 bases not matched to a gene. Counted from cysteine to phenylalanine, this CDR3 has 17 amino acids. Just the 51-base CDR3 DNA is kept, in frame starting at base 1. This record belongs to a study of shared clonotypes between healthy human individuals (TCRdb year 2020). The study in broad terms: The cohort comprised a couple of women and a few men aged 18 to 49 years. Between about 0.94 and 10 billion PBMCs per donor were obtained by leukapheresis. Blood TCR repertoires of a handful of healthy adults were deeply sequenced to estimate repertoire size and the extent of clonotype sharing between individuals. Different laboratories and diverse techniques were used to prepare libraries and sequence TCR repertoires, to increase sequencing depth and limit assay-specific biases.

Using the deep immunoSEQ assay, TCR CDR3 regions were amplified from genomic DNA by multiplex PCR. For each cell subset, the extracted genomic DNA was distributed evenly across all wells of several immunoSEQ 96-well plates, and each plate served as one replicate. For unsorted PBMC, each replicate PCR was loaded with approximately 330 ng genomic DNA, equivalent to 30,000 or so T cell genomes. Unsorted PBMC genomic DNA was sequenced across ten immunoSEQ deep assay plates. Purified libraries were quantified with a Qubit 3.0 fluorometer, sized on a Bioanalyzer 2100, and re-quantified with the KAPA Library Quantification kit. Each immunoSEQ 96-well plate was sequenced on its own single-read 150-cycle Illumina NextSeq 550 flow cell. The original methods were these. Because only junctional sequences without quality scores were contained in the immunoSEQ output, filtering matching that applied to full-length reads could not be performed. To assign V/J genes and CDR3, sequences were annotated using PyIR, a Python wrapper for IgBLAST v1.9, with IMGT germline references. Reads were filtered out if the reads had weak V/J assignments (E-value above 1e-6), no CDR3, stop codons, out-of-frame junctions, or ambiguous translated residues. V3J clonotypes were defined as sequences sharing the same inferred V gene, J gene, and CDR3 amino acid sequence. The percentage overlap between two repertoires was calculated by dividing the number of shared unique clonotypes by the size of the smaller repertoire. Richness of each repertoire was evaluated using RTK rarefaction, the Chao1 estimator, and Recon v2.1 estimates of unobserved clonotypes. In its TCRdb copy, this immuneACCESS table keeps in-frame sequences only and misses some clones. Where compared with another copy, unresolved V genes explain less than half of these, and the others have no known cause. For V, J and clone size, that table is used; D and trimming come from the DNA. In all, the sample holds about 470,000 clones, and roughly 77% of those were seen once. Over 10% of the sample goes to the ten largest clones.

Overall study outcomes, separate from this receptor: The genetic and exposure-history diversity represented was limited by the small number of donors. Based on pairwise subsampling, the degree of clonotype sharing among donors was expected to be affected by sequencing depth. Sampling was restricted to blood, and TCR repertoires in tissue are likely to differ from TCR repertoires in blood.

Healthy HIV-negative adults with no recently reported acute infections or vaccinations were included as donors. Only Caucasian adults living in Nashville, Tennessee, USA were represented among the donors. In the unsorted samples, 85 million to 100 million PBMCs were counted, and genomic DNA was extracted using the QIAamp DNA Blood Mini kit. Blood was obtained by leukapheresis, after which PBMCs were separated by Ficoll-Histopaque density gradient centrifugation and cryopreserved in liquid nitrogen vapor phase. This receptor was taken from a woman aged 40 to 50 in good health. Some clones in this sample may be carry-over from other donors' samples. The sequencing input was PBMCs. The chain was built from TRBV7-8 and TRBJ2-2; the junction holds 12 bases that match TRBD1. The CDR3 protein sequence reads: CASSDSFGTGGAGELFF. The DNA is TGTGCCAGCAGCGACAGTTTTGGGACAGGGGGCGCCGGGGAGCTGTTTTTT.